This T cell receptor beta chain is drawn from a study of blood T cell repertoires in COVID-19. Across the whole study: Sites in the United States, Italy and Spain provided acute and convalescent COVID-19 samples. PBMCs, B-cell-depleted T cells, or T cells provided the cDNA or gDNA that made up the material.

Assay: immunoSEQ multiplex PCR; the TCRdb copy retains only in-frame clones and omits some. The sample yields hundreds of thousands of clones, around 80% seen once. V dropped 0 bases and J dropped 8 bases, with 14 bases sitting between them. There are 16 residues in the CDR3. The germline V gene has CDR1 WNHNN and CDR2 SYGVQD (reference sequence). The chain links TRBV10-1 to TRBJ1-6; possible D gene TRBD1, 6 bases. Sample: peripheral blood. The sequence was collected from a woman aged 40-49 years with active or convalescent COVID-19. The DNA of the CDR3 is TGCGCCAGCAGTGAGTCGTGGCCCAGGGGCGATTCACCCCTCCACTTT. Protein sequence: CASSESWPRGDSPLHF.